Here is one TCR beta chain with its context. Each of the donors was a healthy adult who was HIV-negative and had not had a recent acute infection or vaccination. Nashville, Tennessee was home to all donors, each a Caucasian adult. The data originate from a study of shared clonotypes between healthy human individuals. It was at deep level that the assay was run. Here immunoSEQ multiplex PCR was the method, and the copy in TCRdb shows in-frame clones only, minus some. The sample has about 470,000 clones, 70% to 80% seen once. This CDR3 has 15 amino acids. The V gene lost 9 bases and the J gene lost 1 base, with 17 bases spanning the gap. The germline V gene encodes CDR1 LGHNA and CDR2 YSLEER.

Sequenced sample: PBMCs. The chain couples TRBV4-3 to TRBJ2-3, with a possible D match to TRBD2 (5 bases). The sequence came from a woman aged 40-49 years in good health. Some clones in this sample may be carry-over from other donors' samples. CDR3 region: CARRPSEGRTDTQYF. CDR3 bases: TGCGCCAGGAGACCTTCAGAGGGCCGCACAGATACGCAGTATTTT.